The following is a TCR beta chain sequence with its context. The source of the sample is a study of blood T cell repertoires in COVID-19. Study details: PBMCs, B-cell-depleted T cells, or T cells provided the cDNA or gDNA that made up the material.

Clones were read by immunoSEQ multiplex PCR, and TCRdb kept only the in-frame ones, dropping some. Of some 160,000 clones in the sample, around 90% were seen once. The CDR3 is made up of 17 amino acids. The V gene end was trimmed by 0 bases and the J gene end by 0 bases; junction bases not matched to a gene: 5. The germline V gene has CDR1 ENHRY and CDR2 SYGVKD. The sequencing sample was made of peripheral blood. The origin of this receptor is a young man with COVID-19, enrolled during active disease. V usage is TRBV10-3 and J usage is TRBJ1-5; 7 nucleotides match TRBD1. Written as DNA, the CDR3 is TGTGCCATCAGTGAGTCGAGGGACAGCCATAGCAATCAGCCCCAGCATTTT. Protein product: CAISESRDSHSNQPQHF.